What follows are 8 T cell receptor beta chains derived from one specimen sequenced in a study of CD8 T cell repertoires and HIV-1 epitope variants. Some clones are missing from TCRdb's copy, which holds only in-frame ones; the method was immunoSEQ multiplex PCR. The sample includes approximately 5,000 clones, over 60% of them seen just once. For these receptors, no antigen is known. The sequencing input was cultured CD8+ T cells derived from PBMCs. These receptors came from a male donor with HIV.

The rearrangement joins TRBV28 to TRBJ2-5; unclear D gene. Trimming removed 3 bases at V and 4 bases at J, with 15 bases between. The CDR3 covers 15 residues. Germline lookup yields CDR1 MDHEN and CDR2 SYDVKM. The CDR3 coding sequence is TGTGCCAGCAGTTTCTCGATAGGGCAGCCAGAGACCCAGTACTTC. Protein sequence: CASSFSIGQPETQYF.

The chain carries TRBV5-1 and TRBJ1-1, with a weak D call TRBD1 (6 bases). Per germline, CDR1 SGHRS and CDR2 YFSETQ. The ends were cut back, 3 bases at V and 1 base at J, with 16 bases in the middle. CDR3 size: 16 residues. The CDR3 is CASSSTLGARNTEAFF. The DNA of the CDR3 is TGCGCCAGCAGCTCCACCTTGGGGGCGAGGAACACTGAAGCTTTCTTT.

This clone is labeled large. This chain links TRBV27 with TRBJ2-7; D possibly corresponds to TRBD1 (6 bases). V was cut by 0 bases and J by 0 bases, with 12 bases left in between. CDR1 is MNHEY and CDR2 is SMNVEV in the germline V gene (reference sequence). This CDR3 contains 16 residues. As DNA, the CDR3 is TGTGCCAGCAGTTTATCACAGGGAACCCTCTCCTACGAGCAGTACTTC. Translation gives CASSLSQGTLSYEQYF.

The chain recombines TRBV4-2 with TRBJ2-1; 10 nucleotides line up with TRBD2. Germline lookup yields CDR1 LGHNA and CDR2 YNFKEQ. The CDR3 length is 18 residues. V shed 0 bases and J 6 bases; nucleotides not matched to a gene: 11. CDR3 in amino acids: CASSQEGPDTSGANEQFF. The CDR3 DNA reads as TGTGCCAGCAGCCAAGAGGGGCCAGACACTAGCGGGGCCAATGAGCAGTTCTTC.

The chain uses TRBV2 and TRBJ2-1; unclear D gene. V lost 8 bases and J 3 bases, leaving 11 bases between the germline ends. Germline V CDR1 and CDR2: SNHLY, FYNNEI. The CDR3 extends over 13 amino acids. The CDR3 DNA follows: TGTGCCAGCGGGCCTTTGCTCTACAATGAGCAGTTCTTC. It specifies CASGPLLYNEQFF.

The chain links TRBV7-9 to TRBJ2-7; D might be TRBD2 (5 bases). The germline V and J ends were trimmed by 3 bases and 3 bases, with 9 bases remaining between them. CDR1 is SEHNR, CDR2 FQNEAQ, per germline (reference sequence). This CDR3 contains 13 residues. The CDR3 DNA follows: TGTGCCAGCAGCTTGAGGGAACTCTACGAGCAGTACTTC. Protein: CASSLRELYEQYF.

This clone has a single count. V gene TRBV6-1 combines with J gene TRBJ2-7; D is tentatively TRBD1 or TRBD2 (5 bases each). Trimming cost V 1 base and J 7 bases, with 17 bases left between them. Per germline, CDR1 MNHNS and CDR2 SASEGT. This CDR3 is built from 15 residues. CDR3 sequence: CASSEEGPGSFEQYF. The CDR3 bases are TGTGCCAGCAGTGAAGAGGGGCCAGGGAGTTTTGAGCAGTACTTC.

The chain has TRBV5-6 and TRBJ2-2, with D hard to call. In germline, CDR1 is SGHDT, CDR2 YYEEEE. The CDR3 contains 15 residues. V was pared by 0 bases and J by 0 bases, with 6 bases between. This CDR3 reads CASSLVGTNTGELFF. As DNA, the CDR3 is TGTGCCAGCAGCTTGGTAGGAACGAACACCGGGGAGCTGTTTTTT.